This note documents a single T cell receptor beta chain sequence. What it binds is unknown. Trimming cost V 4 bases and J 3 bases; bases outside gene matches: 9. The CDR3 is made up of 15 amino acids. Germline CDR1 is SGHNT and CDR2 is YYREEE (reference sequence). TCRdb re-called the reads through MiXCR, storing one row per CDR3 protein. The data hold roughly 500,000 distinct CDR3 sequences, with about two fifths observed a single time. The source of the sample is a study of T cell repertoires in cytomegalovirus infection. The overall study: Epitope selection comprised recently identified HLA-C-restricted CMV epitopes and well-studied HLA-B-restricted CMV epitopes. The public TCR beta signatures pointed to both CMV infection and matching HLA type. Study observations and caveats: Frequencies of public TCR beta families were cumulated, and this identified carriers of CMV plus the relevant HLA. The study found HLA-C-restricted CMV-specific TCR beta clonotypes dominating the ex vivo response.

J is TRBJ2-5 and V is TRBV5-4; 7 bases map to TRBD1. The clonotype was recovered from a human donor in good health (CMV status not recorded). Some clones in this sample may be carry-over from other donors' samples. This specimen was cultured PBMCs, taken from culture after CMV antigen stimulation. The CDR3 loop is CASSQRTGVEETQYF. The CDR3 DNA follows: TGTGCCAGCAGCCAGCGGACAGGAGTAGAAGAGACCCAGTACTTC.